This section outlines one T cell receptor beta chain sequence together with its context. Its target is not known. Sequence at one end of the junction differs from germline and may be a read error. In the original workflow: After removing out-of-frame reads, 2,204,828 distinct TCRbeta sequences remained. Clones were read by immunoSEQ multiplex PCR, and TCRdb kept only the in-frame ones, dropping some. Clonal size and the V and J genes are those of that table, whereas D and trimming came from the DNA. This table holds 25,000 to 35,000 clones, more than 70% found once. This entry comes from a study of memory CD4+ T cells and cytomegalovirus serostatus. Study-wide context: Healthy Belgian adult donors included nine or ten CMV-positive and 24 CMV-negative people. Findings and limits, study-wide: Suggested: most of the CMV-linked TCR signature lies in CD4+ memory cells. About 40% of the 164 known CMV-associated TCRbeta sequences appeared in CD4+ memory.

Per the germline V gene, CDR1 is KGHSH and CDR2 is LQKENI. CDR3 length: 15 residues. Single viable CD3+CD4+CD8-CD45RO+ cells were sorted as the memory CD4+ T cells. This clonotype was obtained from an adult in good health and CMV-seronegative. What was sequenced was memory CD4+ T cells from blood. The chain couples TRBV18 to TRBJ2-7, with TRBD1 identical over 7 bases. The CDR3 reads CASSPLAQGAYEQYF. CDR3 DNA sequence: TGTGCCAGCTCCCCACTGGCTCAGGGGGCCTACGAGCAGTACTTC.